The text below deals with one T cell receptor beta chain. What was amplified from RNA transcripts were TCR beta CDR3 regions. HTBI primers drove first-round RT-PCR of the TCR CDR3. Using its own MiXCR run on the multiplex PCR reads, TCRdb lists one record per CDR3 protein. The sample has about 700,000 distinct CDR3 sequences, 45% seen once. The V and J ends lost 6 bases and 9 bases respectively, with 10 bases between them. The length of the CDR3 is 11 residues. CDR1 is KGHDR and CDR2 is SFDVKD in the germline V gene. This sample was taken from a study of T cells in Graves' hyperthyroidism and ophthalmopathy.

Sequencing was performed on peripheral blood or thyroid tissue (not recorded which). The source is an adult man with Graves' disease, either hyperthyroidism or ophthalmopathy (not recorded which). The rearrangement uses TRBV24-1 and TRBJ1-2; the D is unclear. The DNA for the CDR3 is TGTGCCACCAGTTATAAGGATCGCTACACCTTC. This gives the protein CATSYKDRYTF.